The 24 T cell receptor beta chains below come from one sample, sequenced in a study of T cell responses to AZD1222 COVID-19 vaccine (dated by TCRdb to 2020 to 2022). The library was prepared using the immunoSEQ multiplex PCR assay. Entries here come from immuneACCESS through TCRdb and include only in-frame sequences with V and J called. Some clones fail to appear in such tables; in the studies checked, an unresolved V gene covers under half of the shortfall, and the cause of the remainder is unknown. The table for this sample lists 130,000 or so clones; 70% to 90% of them were counted only once. Jointly, the top ten make up under 3% of the sample. Taken with the paper, the label for time point translates to: about 28 days (+/-7) after the second vaccine dose. The sequencing here drew on peripheral blood, taken 28 days after the second AZD1222 dose. The receptors come from an adult who received the AZD1222 COVID-19 vaccine.

CDR3 sequence: CASSTNTPGQGANSYEQYF. CDR3 DNA: TGTGCCAGCAGCACAAATACGCCGGGACAGGGGGCCAACTCCTACGAGCAGTACTTC. The rearrangement uses TRBV7-9 and TRBJ2-7; TRBD1 matches 12 bases. This CDR3 has 19 residues. Germline-derived CDR1 and CDR2 are SEHNR and FQNEAQ (reference sequence). J lost 0 bases, V lost 5 bases, and 14 bases had no gene match. The full variable domain, completed using reference TRBV7-9 and TRBJ2-7, is DTGVSQNPRHKITKRGQNVTFRCDPISEHNRLYWYRQTLGQGPEFLTYFQNEAQLEKSRLLSDRFSAERPKGSFSTLEIQRTEQGDSAMYLCASSTNTPGQGANSYEQYFGPGTRLTVT.

V gene TRBV5-1 combines with J gene TRBJ2-5; no definite D call. The length of the CDR3 is 13 residues. V lost 3 bases to trimming and J lost 3 bases, with 9 bases between them. Germline assignment: CDR1 SGHRS and CDR2 YFSETQ. The DNA of the CDR3 is TGCGCCAGCAGCTCCCGAGGAGAAGAGACCCAGTACTTC. Translation gives CASSSRGEETQYF.

This clone was found a few times. The chain has TRBV5-1 and TRBJ2-7; weak D call: TRBD1 (6 bases). The germline V gene encodes CDR1 SGHRS and CDR2 YFSETQ. The germline V and J ends were trimmed by 0 bases and 3 bases, with 10 bases remaining between them. CDR3 length: 14 residues. CDR3 nucleotide sequence: TGCGCCAGCAGCTTGGCCGGGGACATCTACGAGCAGTACTTC. This translates into CASSLAGDIYEQYF.

The genes are TRBV11-2 and TRBJ1-5, with D possibly being TRBD1 (6 bases). V shed 5 bases and J shed 6 bases, with 11 bases lying between them. The CDR3 is made up of 13 amino acids. Per the germline V gene, CDR1 is SGHAT and CDR2 is FQNNGV. This CDR3 reads CASSVDRSQPQHF. CDR3 DNA sequence: TGTGCCAGCAGCGTCGACAGGTCTCAGCCCCAGCATTTT.

This sequence joins TRBV25-1 and TRBJ1-6; maybe TRBD1 (6 bases). Trimming pared 6 bases from V and 7 bases from J, leaving 13 bases between. In germline, CDR1 is MGHDK, CDR2 SYGVNS. This CDR3 spans 14 amino acids. The CDR3 nucleotides are TGTGCCAGCAGGACAGGCGGGTACAATTCACCCCTCCACTTT. It specifies CASRTGGYNSPLHF.

The V and J genes are TRBV7-3 and TRBJ2-3, with 12 bases fitting TRBD2. Germline V gene lookup returns CDR1 SGHTA and CDR2 FQGTGA. This CDR3 is 17 amino acids long. The V gene end was trimmed by 5 bases and the J gene end by 1 base; junction bases not matched to a gene: 7. CDR3 sequence (DNA): TGTGCCAGCAGCCCCCGGACTAGCGGGGTGGGCACAGATACGCAGTATTTT. The encoded protein is CASSPRTSGVGTDTQYF.

This chain uses TRBV14 with TRBJ2-1; D remains unclear. This CDR3 has 13 residues. The V end was cut by 1 base, the J end by 3 bases, with 4 bases between. CDR1 and CDR2 (germline): SGHDN, FVKESK. This chain's CDR3 is CASSQGSYNEQFF. The CDR3 bases are TGTGCCAGCAGCCAAGGCAGCTACAATGAGCAGTTCTTC.

The chain uses TRBV27 and TRBJ1-3; 7 nucleotides agree with TRBD1. The CDR3 covers 14 residues. V dropped 5 bases and J dropped 4; count of bases not matched to a gene: 5. Germline V gene lookup returns CDR1 MNHEY and CDR2 SMNVEV (reference sequence). CDR3 sequence (DNA): TGTGCCAGCAGTCAACAGGGGCTCGGAAACACCATATATTTT. It is translated as CASSQQGLGNTIYF.

V usage is TRBV7-9 and J usage is TRBJ1-2, with TRBD1 as a possible D gene (5 bases). V shed 4 bases and J shed 8 bases, with 8 bases lying between them. This CDR3 has 11 residues. Germline V gene data show CDR1 as SEHNR and CDR2 as FQNEAQ (reference sequence). DNA for the CDR3: TGTGCCAGCAGCTGGGGGGACGGCTACACCTTC. Amino acids: CASSWGDGYTF. The full variable domain, its missing parts supplied by reference TRBV7-9 and TRBJ1-2, is DTGVSQNPRHKITKRGQNVTFRCDPISEHNRLYWYRQTLGQGPEFLTYFQNEAQLEKSRLLSDRFSAERPKGSFSTLEIQRTEQGDSAMYLCASSWGDGYTFGSGTRLTVV.

With regard to this clone: The sample contains more than one DNA sequence encoding this CDR3. The rearrangement links TRBV19 to TRBJ1-5; D gene unclear. V was clipped by 1 base and J by 2 bases, with 9 bases between them. CDR1 and CDR2 (germline): LNHDA, SQIVND (reference sequence). The CDR3 runs 15 residues. CDR3 amino acids: CASSIGQVGNQPQHF. CDR3 sequence (DNA): TGTGCCAGTAGTATAGGGCAGGTGGGCAATCAGCCCCAGCATTTT.

The chain links TRBV28 to TRBJ2-5, with D tentatively TRBD1 or TRBD2 (5 bases each). V dropped 5 bases and J dropped 1 base, with 17 bases sitting between them. The CDR3 has 16 residues. Germline V CDR1 and CDR2: MDHEN, SYDVKM. The CDR3 reads CASSTLEGRGQETQYF. DNA for the CDR3: TGTGCCAGCAGTACCCTCGAGGGAAGGGGCCAAGAGACCCAGTACTTC.

The chain recombines TRBV7-9 with TRBJ1-1; 12 bases agree with TRBD1. V shed 5 bases and J 1 base; nucleotides not matched to a gene: 5. The CDR3 extends over 16 amino acids. Germline lookup yields CDR1 SEHNR and CDR2 FQNEAQ (reference sequence). In nucleotides, the CDR3 is TGTGCCAGCAGCCCCGGGACAGGGGGCAAGAACACTGAAGCTTTCTTT. This sequence encodes CASSPGTGGKNTEAFF. The full variable domain, in which reference TRBV7-9 and TRBJ1-1 provide the parts outside the CDR3, is DTGVSQNPRHKITKRGQNVTFRCDPISEHNRLYWYRQTLGQGPEFLTYFQNEAQLEKSRLLSDRFSAERPKGSFSTLEIQRTEQGDSAMYLCASSPGTGGKNTEAFFGQGTRLTVV.

The chain joins TRBV11-1 to TRBJ2-1, with D unresolved. V lost 5 bases and J lost 2, with 16 bases in between. This CDR3 is 16 amino acids long. The germline gives CDR1 SGHAT, CDR2 FQDESV (reference sequence). CDR3 bases: TGTGCCAGCAGCCTGTCCCCGACTCGTGCCTACAATGAGCAGTTCTTC. Amino acids: CASSLSPTRAYNEQFF.

This chain joins TRBV5-1 and TRBJ2-4; the match to TRBD2 covers 10 bases. V trimming: 4 bases; J trimming: 3 bases; junction bases outside the gene matches: 7. The CDR3 is made up of 16 amino acids. Germline V gives CDR1 SGHRS, CDR2 YFSETQ. As DNA, the CDR3 is TGCGCCAGCAGCCCGCTAGCGGGGGAGCTCAAAAACATTCAGTACTTC. Its protein product is CASSPLAGELKNIQYF.

The chain has TRBV5-1 and TRBJ1-4, with D possibly TRBD1 on 6 matching bases. Trimming cost V 4 bases and J 7 bases, with 20 bases left between them. Per germline, CDR1 SGHRS and CDR2 YFSETQ. The CDR3 extends over 16 amino acids. In DNA, the CDR3 is TGCGCCAGCAGCCAGACCCTGTCTGTAGGGGGTGAAAAACTGTTTTTT. As protein: CASSQTLSVGGEKLFF. The variable domain in full, with the rest retrieved from reference TRBV5-1 and TRBJ1-4, is KAGVTQTPRYLIKTRGQQVTLSCSPISGHRSVSWYQQTPGQGLQFLFEYFSETQRNKGNFPGRFSGRQFSNSRSEMNVSTLELGDSALYLCASSQTLSVGGEKLFFGSGTQLSVL.

This chain uses TRBV6-1 with TRBJ1-1; TRBD1 agrees at 7 bases. After removal of 1 base from V and 4 bases from J, the junction contained 6 bases not matched to a gene. Per germline, CDR1 MNHNS and CDR2 SASEGT. This CDR3 has 15 residues. CDR3 amino acids: CASSEVGQVITEAFF. The CDR3 DNA follows: TGTGCCAGCAGTGAAGTAGGACAGGTGATCACTGAAGCTTTCTTT.

J is TRBJ1-5 and V is TRBV30, with 7 bases aligning to TRBD1. Per the germline V gene, CDR1 is GTSNPN and CDR2 is SVGIG (reference sequence). The CDR3 loop spans 17 amino acids. J lost 0 bases, V lost 4 bases, and 12 bases had no gene match. CDR3 sequence: CAWIIGRGLGSNQPQHF. CDR3 DNA sequence: TGTGCCTGGATAATTGGGAGGGGGCTTGGTAGCAATCAGCCCCAGCATTTT.

V and J are TRBV4-1 and TRBJ2-3; D is undetermined. Looked up from germline, CDR1 is MGHRA and CDR2 is YSYEKL. The CDR3 length is 12 residues. The V and J ends lost 6 bases and 4 bases respectively, with 8 bases between them. CDR3 residues: CASSALADTQYF. CDR3 DNA: TGCGCCAGCAGTGCCCTGGCAGATACGCAGTATTTT.

The chain carries TRBV11-2 and TRBJ1-1; a possible D gene is TRBD1 (5 bases). The CDR3 runs 15 residues. Germline V gene data show CDR1 as SGHAT and CDR2 as FQNNGV. V lost 1 base, J lost 4 bases, and 13 bases lay in between. The CDR3 DNA reads TGTGCCAGCAGCTTAGCGGGAGCGGGGGGCACTGAAGCTTTCTTT. Protein sequence: CASSLAGAGGTEAFF.

This chain links TRBV7-8 with TRBJ1-2; D gene unclear. The CDR3 totals 14 residues. Germline CDR1 reads SGHVS; CDR2 reads FQNEAQ. The germline V and J ends were trimmed by 2 bases and 0 bases, with 7 bases remaining between them. The CDR3 sequence: CASSLQETNYGYTF. CDR3 in DNA: TGTGCCAGCAGCTTACAGGAAACTAACTATGGCTACACCTTC.

CDR3 DNA: TGTGCCTGCGCGACAGGGGGCACAGATACGCAGTATTTT. This codes for CACATGGTDTQYF. This sequence joins TRBV30 and TRBJ2-3; TRBD1 agrees at 8 bases. The junction had 3 bases not matched to a gene; V was cut back by 6 bases and J by 1 base. Germline loops: CDR1 GTSNPN, CDR2 SVGIG (reference sequence). CDR3 length: 13 amino acids.

This clone was detected a few times. The chain is built from TRBV29-1 and TRBJ1-1; 7 bases are shared with TRBD1. The CDR3 is made up of 14 amino acids. Germline CDR1 and CDR2: SQVTM and ANQGSEA. V was clipped by 0 bases and J by 10 bases; unmatched bases: 11. The CDR3 DNA reads TGCAGCGTTGAAGATCACTTGAGGGGGCGGGGAGCTTTCTTT. It translates to CSVEDHLRGRGAFF.

V and J are TRBV11-3 and TRBJ1-4; D is unclear. The germline CDR1 and CDR2 sequences are SGHNT and YENEEA. The V end was cut by 5 bases, the J end by 4 bases, with 17 bases between. The CDR3 extends over 16 amino acids. The CDR3, as DNA: TGTGCCAGCAGCCCCGGGCGGACCTCGAATAATGAAAAACTGTTTTTT. Protein product: CASSPGRTSNNEKLFF.

Here the CDR3 DNA reads TGTGCCAGCTCACCCTCCCTCGGCAATCAGCCCCAGCATTTT. Its translation: CASSPSLGNQPQHF. V usage is TRBV18 and J usage is TRBJ1-5, with D unclear. Deletions cut 3 bases from V and 2 bases from J, with 8 bases between. The CDR3 contains 14 residues. Germline-derived CDR1 and CDR2 are KGHSH and LQKENI.